This entry lists 27 T cell receptor beta chains sequenced from one sample in a study of T cell clonotyping in hematopoietic cell transplantation. The protocol was immunoSEQ multiplex PCR, while the TCRdb copy is restricted to in-frame clones and leaves out a portion. The sample consists of roughly 30,000 clones, 60% to 85% of them appearing once. Stated time point: recipient sample about 28 days before transplant, after cytoreduction. This specimen was peripheral blood mononuclear cells, taken before stem cell transplant. The receptors here all came from a woman aged 30 to 39 with chronic myeloid leukemia. Some clones in this sample may be carry-over from other donors' samples.

V and J are TRBV9 and TRBJ2-7; 10 nucleotides line up with TRBD1. Losses at the gene ends were 3 bases for V and 3 bases for J; bases not matched to a gene: 12. The germline V gene has CDR1 SGDLS and CDR2 YYNGEE. The CDR3 has 17 residues. The CDR3 protein is CASSDGGRDRGLYEQYF. The CDR3 DNA follows: TGTGCCAGCAGCGACGGAGGCCGGGACAGGGGTCTCTACGAGCAGTACTTC.

DNA of the CDR3: TGTGCCAGCAGGTCGTCGGGGTTGGGCAATCAGCCCCAGCATTTT. It codes for CASRSSGLGNQPQHF. The chain employs TRBV7-8 and TRBJ1-5; the D is unclear. The CDR3 contains 15 residues. Germline loops: CDR1 SGHVS, CDR2 FQNEAQ. V lost 6 bases, J lost 2 bases, and 14 bases lay in between.

This clone was counted only a few times. V usage is TRBV6-5 and J usage is TRBJ1-5, with 9 nucleotides matching TRBD1. The CDR3 sequence is 11 residues long. With 10 bases clipped from V and 16 bases from J, the junction kept 11 bases outside the gene matches. Looked up from germline, CDR1 is MNHEY and CDR2 is SVGAGI. The CDR3 sequence is CAIESRDRAHF. Written as DNA, the CDR3 is TGTGCCATCGAAAGCCGGGACAGGGCCCATTTT.

The table lists this clone with a few counts. This sequence joins TRBV5-5 and TRBJ1-5; 7 nucleotides align to TRBD1. This CDR3 comprises 16 residues. The germline V gene has CDR1 SGHKS and CDR2 YYEKEE (reference sequence). The ends lost 0 bases at V and 6 bases at J; junction bases unmatched: 9. The CDR3 loop reads CASSLVGRGSGQPQHF. The CDR3 DNA reads as TGTGCCAGCAGCTTGGTAGGCAGGGGGTCGGGTCAGCCCCAGCATTTT.

This chain connects TRBV7-2 to TRBJ2-3; 8 bases agree with TRBD2. From germline, CDR1 is SGHTA and CDR2 FQGNSA. The length of the CDR3 is 15 residues. V trimming: 5 bases; J trimming: 1 base; junction bases outside the gene matches: 5. The CDR3 DNA sequence: TGTGCCAGCAGCCATAGCGGGGTAGGCACAGATACGCAGTATTTT. Translated, it gives CASSHSGVGTDTQYF.

V and J are TRBV5-1 and TRBJ1-6; TRBD1 agrees at 7 bases. The junction had 12 bases not matched to a gene; V was cut back by 4 bases and J by 8 bases. Germline CDR1 SGHRS, CDR2 YFSETQ. This CDR3 has 16 amino acids. The CDR3 DNA follows: TGCGCCAGCAGCGAACCTAAGTGGGACAGTTATTCACCCCTCCACTTT. Translation gives CASSEPKWDSYSPLHF.

CDR3 coding DNA: TGCGCCAGCAGCCAAGGGAGGGAGGGGGAAAAACTGTTTTTT. Protein sequence: CASSQGREGEKLFF. The rearrangement links TRBV4-1 to TRBJ1-4; D may be TRBD1 (5 bases). Trimming took off 1 base at V and 8 bases at J, with 11 bases between the two ends. This CDR3 is 14 amino acids long. The germline gives CDR1 MGHRA, CDR2 YSYEKL.

This clone was counted only a few times. The chain couples TRBV7-2 to TRBJ2-1, with TRBD2 as a possible D gene (7 bases). This CDR3 has 17 residues. Trimming pared 5 bases from V and 6 bases from J, leaving 23 bases between. In germline, CDR1 is SGHTA, CDR2 FQGNSA. The DNA of the CDR3 is TGTGCCAGCAGCCCCAAGTCCGCCGGGGGGCGTTCCAATGAGCAGTTCTTC. Its protein is CASSPKSAGGRSNEQFF.

The V gene is TRBV15, the J gene TRBJ1-2; D not resolved. V lost 5 bases and J 3 bases, leaving 13 bases between the germline ends. Looked up from germline, CDR1 is LNHNV and CDR2 is YYDKDF (reference sequence). This CDR3 region has 14 residues. The CDR3 protein is CATSPPASHYGYTF. CDR3 in DNA: TGTGCCACCAGCCCCCCGGCTAGCCACTATGGCTACACCTTC.

This chain uses TRBV7-2 with TRBJ1-2; 11 bases agree with TRBD1. Germline-derived CDR1 and CDR2 are SGHTA and FQGNSA. V lost 2 bases and J lost 1; bases outside the gene matches: 3. The CDR3 runs to 16 residues. The DNA of the CDR3 is TGTGCCAGCAGCTTATCCGGGACAGGGGGTAACTATGGCTACACCTTC. Translation: CASSLSGTGGNYGYTF.

The chain is built from TRBV11-2 and TRBJ1-1; possible D gene TRBD1, 6 bases. The CDR3 extends over 14 amino acids. The V and J ends lost 4 bases and 4 bases respectively, with 13 bases between them. In germline, CDR1 is SGHAT, CDR2 FQNNGV. The CDR3 is CASSWRGQGTEAFF. As DNA, the CDR3 is TGTGCCAGCAGCTGGCGGGGGCAGGGCACTGAAGCTTTCTTT.

In this sample, this clone turned up a few times. The CDR3 spells CASSDSAGVGEKLFF. CDR3 in DNA: TGTGCCAGCAGTGACTCAGCAGGGGTCGGCGAAAAACTGTTTTTT. The chain employs TRBV6-4 and TRBJ1-4; a weak D match, TRBD1 (6 bases). Germline loops: CDR1 MRHNA, CDR2 SNTAGT. The CDR3 contains 15 residues. V was cut by 0 bases and J by 8 bases, with 13 bases left in between.

V is TRBV6-5 and J is TRBJ2-5, with D perhaps matching TRBD1 (5 bases). The V end lost 6 bases, the J end lost 7 bases, and 9 bases lay between the germline ends. This CDR3 has 11 amino acids. Looked up from germline, CDR1 is MNHEY and CDR2 is SVGAGI. For the CDR3, the DNA is TGTGCCAGCAGCTCCAGGGCGACCCAGTACTTC. This translates into CASSSRATQYF.

This chain joins TRBV9 and TRBJ1-1; possible D gene TRBD1, 6 bases. V gave up 0 bases and J gave up 7 bases, with 13 bases separating them. Germline V CDR1 and CDR2: SGDLS, YYNGEE. This CDR3 region has 14 residues. The DNA for the CDR3 is TGTGCCAGCAGCGTAGTAGCAGGGGTTGGTGAAGCTTTCTTT. Translation gives CASSVVAGVGEAFF. Combining the CDR3 with reference TRBV9 and TRBJ1-1 gives the whole variable domain DSGVTQTPKHLITATGQRVTLRCSPRSGDLSVYWYQQSLDQGLQFLIQYYNGEERAKGNILERFSAQQFPDLHSELNLSSLELGDSALYFCASSVVAGVGEAFFGQGTRLTVV.

This rearrangement joins TRBV11-2 to TRBJ1-2, with 7 positions matching TRBD1. CDR1 and CDR2 (germline): SGHAT, FQNNGV. The V gene end was trimmed by 3 bases and the J gene end by 3 bases; junction bases not matched to a gene: 4. The CDR3 consists of 14 residues. The chain's CDR3 is CASSFSGGHYGYTF. The CDR3 nucleotides are TGTGCCAGCAGCTTCTCAGGGGGTCACTATGGCTACACCTTC.

The chain uses TRBV30 and TRBJ2-5; possible D gene TRBD2, 6 bases. The CDR3 is made up of 17 amino acids. V lost 8 bases and J lost 1, with 26 bases in between. Germline V CDR1 and CDR2: GTSNPN, SVGIG (reference sequence). CDR3 sequence reads: CALRGLVRGSRQETQYF. The CDR3 DNA follows: TGTGCCCTCCGAGGCTTGGTCCGGGGGTCGCGCCAAGAGACCCAGTACTTC.

The chain uses TRBV14 and TRBJ1-5, with D perhaps TRBD1 (6 bases). In germline, CDR1 is SGHDN, CDR2 FVKESK. V lost 9 bases to trimming and J lost 7 bases, with 7 bases between them. The CDR3 sequence is 10 residues long. CDR3 in amino acids: CASRGQPQHF. In DNA form, the CDR3 reads TGTGCCAGTAGGGGGCAGCCCCAGCATTTT.

J is TRBJ1-6 and V is TRBV7-2; D unresolved. CDR3 length: 17 amino acids. Germline V gene lookup returns CDR1 SGHTA and CDR2 FQGNSA. V shed 4 bases and J shed 1 base, with 14 bases lying between them. DNA for the CDR3: TGTGCCAGCAGCTCCACACCCACAAAGTCCTATAATTCACCCCTCCACTTT. This codes for CASSSTPTKSYNSPLHF.

The chain couples TRBV6-5 to TRBJ1-4, with 9 bases fitting TRBD1. The germline V gene encodes CDR1 MNHEY and CDR2 SVGAGI. The CDR3 runs 15 residues. Unmatched junction bases numbered 10, after V lost 6 bases and J lost 8 bases. The DNA of the CDR3 is TGTGCCAGCAGGGGGACCGGGACAGGGTGGGAAAAACTGTTTTTT. Translated: CASRGTGTGWEKLFF.

The gene calls are TRBV2 and TRBJ1-2; TRBD1 matches 10 bases. Germline CDR1 reads SNHLY; CDR2 reads FYNNEI. Trimming at V came to 4 bases and at J to 7 bases, leaving 3 bases not matched to a gene. The CDR3 covers 13 residues. CDR3 nucleotides: TGTGCCAGCAGTGCCGGGACAGGGGTTGGCTACACCTTC. Its translation is CASSAGTGVGYTF.

This clone was observed a handful of times. The chain couples TRBV7-6 to TRBJ1-4, with D possibly TRBD1 on 6 matching bases. This CDR3 has 12 amino acids. The germline V and J ends were trimmed by 5 bases and 7 bases, with 8 bases remaining between them. Germline CDR1 reads SGHVS; CDR2 reads FNYEAQ. CDR3 bases: TGTGCCAGCAGCCAGGACAGTGAAAAACTGTTTTTT. It encodes CASSQDSEKLFF.

This chain uses TRBV23-1 with TRBJ2-2; no firm D call. TRBV23-1 is filed as an ORF, its function uncertain. This CDR3 spans 16 amino acids. V lost 6 bases, J lost 4 bases, and 18 bases lay in between. For the CDR3, the DNA is TGCGCCAGCAGGTGTAAATCTCAAAGGGTCACCGGGGAGCTGTTTTTT. Protein sequence: CASRCKSQRVTGELFF.

The chain joins TRBV11-2 to TRBJ2-2; maybe TRBD1 (5 bases). Germline V gene lookup returns CDR1 SGHAT and CDR2 FQNNGV. The CDR3 covers 15 residues. Trimming took 0 bases from V and 5 from J, leaving 10 bases between them. Here the CDR3 DNA reads TGTGCCAGCAGCTTAGACCCAGGGAAGACCGGGGAGCTGTTTTTT. It specifies CASSLDPGKTGELFF.

This chain uses TRBV28 with TRBJ2-5; 8 bases are shared with TRBD1. Per the germline V gene, CDR1 is MDHEN and CDR2 is SYDVKM. The CDR3 runs to 14 residues. Unmatched junction bases numbered 11, after V lost 8 bases and J lost 6 bases. Here the CDR3 DNA reads TGTGCCAGCGCCTTGGCGGGACAGGCCAAGACCCAGTACTTC. Translated, it gives CASALAGQAKTQYF.

This sequence joins TRBV9 and TRBJ2-3, with D tentatively TRBD2 (6 bases). In germline, CDR1 is SGDLS, CDR2 YYNGEE. With 3 bases removed from V and 1 base from J, the gap between germline ends came to 12 bases. CDR3 size: 15 residues. Here the CDR3 DNA reads TGTGCCAGCAGCGGCTTCAGCGGGCGCACAGATACGCAGTATTTT. It yields the protein CASSGFSGRTDTQYF.

This chain links TRBV29-1 with TRBJ1-1; D unclear. The CDR3 covers 12 residues. Germline assignment: CDR1 SQVTM and CDR2 ANQGSEA. V lost 2 bases and J 0 bases, leaving 4 bases between the germline ends. CDR3 region: CSVEQMNTEAFF. The DNA for the CDR3 is TGCAGCGTTGAACAGATGAACACTGAAGCTTTCTTT. Filled out from reference TRBV29-1 and TRBJ1-1, the complete variable domain reads SAVISQKPSRDICQRGTSLTIQCQVDSQVTMMFWYRQQPGQSLTLIATANQGSEATYESGFVIDKFPISRPNLTFSTLTVSNMSPEDSSIYLCSVEQMNTEAFFGQGTRLTVV.

This rearrangement joins TRBV11-1 to TRBJ1-2; tentative D call: TRBD1 (5 bases). CDR1 is SGHAT and CDR2 is FQDESV in the germline V gene (reference sequence). Trimming pared 1 base from V and 2 bases from J, leaving 8 bases between. CDR3 size: 14 residues. The CDR3 region is CASSLGQSNYGYTF. In nucleotides, the CDR3 is TGTGCCAGCAGCTTAGGACAGTCGAACTATGGCTACACCTTC.